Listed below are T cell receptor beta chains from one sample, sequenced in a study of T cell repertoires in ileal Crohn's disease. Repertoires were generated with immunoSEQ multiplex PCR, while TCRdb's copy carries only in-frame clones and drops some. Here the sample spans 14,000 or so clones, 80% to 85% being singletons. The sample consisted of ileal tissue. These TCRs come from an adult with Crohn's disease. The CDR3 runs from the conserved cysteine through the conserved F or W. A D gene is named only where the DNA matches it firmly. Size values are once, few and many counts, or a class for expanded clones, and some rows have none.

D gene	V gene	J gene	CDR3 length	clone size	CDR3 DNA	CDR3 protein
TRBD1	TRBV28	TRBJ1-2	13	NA	TGTGCCAGCACGGACAGGGGGCCCTATGGCTACACCTTC	CASTDRGPYGYTF
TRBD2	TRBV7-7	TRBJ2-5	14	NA	TGTGCTAGCAGCTCACTAGCGGGAGGAGAGACCCAGTACTTC	CASSSLAGGETQYF
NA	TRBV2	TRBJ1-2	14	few	TGTGCCAGCAGCGCAAGACAGTTCGACTATGGCTACACCTTC	CASSARQFDYGYTF
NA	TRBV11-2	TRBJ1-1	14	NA	TGTGCCAGCAGCTTAGCACAGGTCGCCACTGAAGCTTTCTTT	CASSLAQVATEAFF
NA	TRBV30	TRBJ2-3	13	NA	TGTGCCTGGAGCAACGGAGGCACAGATACGCAGTATTTT	CAWSNGGTDTQYF
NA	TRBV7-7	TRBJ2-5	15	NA	TGTGCTAGCAGCTTAGTTCGGGGGAGCGGAGAGACCCAGTACTTC	CASSLVRGSGETQYF
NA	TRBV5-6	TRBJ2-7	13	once	TGTGCCAGCAGCTTTCAGGGAGGCTACGAGCAGTACTTC	CASSFQGGYEQYF
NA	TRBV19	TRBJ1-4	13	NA	TGTGCCAGTATGGGAAGGGAGAATGAAAAACTGTTTTTT	CASMGRENEKLFF
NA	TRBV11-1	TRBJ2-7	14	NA	TGTGCCAGCAGCTCAGGGACATCCTTTGGAGAGCAGTACTTC	CASSSGTSFGEQYF
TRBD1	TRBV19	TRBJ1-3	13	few	TGTGCCAGCCAGGGGGCCTCCGGAAACACCATATATTTT	CASQGASGNTIYF
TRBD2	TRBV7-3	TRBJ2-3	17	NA	TGTGCCAGCAGCTTAAGGACTAGCGGGTTAGGCACAGATACGCAGTATTTT	CASSLRTSGLGTDTQYF
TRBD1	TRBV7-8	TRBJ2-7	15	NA	TGTGCCAGCAGCACCACCGGGACAGGGATCTACGAGCAGTACTTC	CASSTTGTGIYEQYF
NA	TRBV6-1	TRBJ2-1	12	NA	TGTGCCGTCCGGGACTTGGCCAATGAGCAGTTCTTC	CAVRDLANEQFF
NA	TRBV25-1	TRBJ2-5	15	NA	TGTGCCAGCAGTGAATTTGGACAAGCCCAAGAGACCCAGTACTTC	CASSEFGQAQETQYF
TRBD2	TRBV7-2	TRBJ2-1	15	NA	TGTGCCAGCAGTCGTCGACTAGCGGGAGTACTTGAGCAGTTCTTC	CASSRRLAGVLEQFF
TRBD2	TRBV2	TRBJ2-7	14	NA	TGTGCCAGCAGTGACCCTAGCGGTACCTACGAGCAGTACTTC	CASSDPSGTYEQYF
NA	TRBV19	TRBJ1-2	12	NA	TGTGCCAGTAGCGGACAGAACTATGGCTACACCTTC	CASSGQNYGYTF
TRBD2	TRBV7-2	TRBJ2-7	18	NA	TGTGCCAGCAGCTTAAATCTAGCGGGGGGGCCGCGCTCCTACGAGCAGTACTTC	CASSLNLAGGPRSYEQYF
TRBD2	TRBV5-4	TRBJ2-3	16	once	TGTGCCAGCAGCTTTAGCCCTAGCGGGGTAACAGATACGCAGTATTTT	CASSFSPSGVTDTQYF
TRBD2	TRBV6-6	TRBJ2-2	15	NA	TGTGCCAGCAGCCCGCTACTAGCGGGCACCGGGGAGCTGTTTTTT	CASSPLLAGTGELFF
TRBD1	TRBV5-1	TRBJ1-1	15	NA	TGCGCCAGCAGCCAACAGGGGGCTGGGAACACTGAAGCTTTCTTT	CASSQQGAGNTEAFF
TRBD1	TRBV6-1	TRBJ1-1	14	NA	TGTGCCAGCAGTTTAGGACAGGCCAACAGTGAAGCTTTCTTT	CASSLGQANSEAFF
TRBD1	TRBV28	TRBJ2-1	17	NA	TGTGCCAGCAGTTCTCGCCCCGGGACAGGCTCTGTGGGAGAGCAGTTCTTC	CASSSRPGTGSVGEQFF
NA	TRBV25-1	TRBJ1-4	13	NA	TGTGCCAGCAGTGGTCGTCGCGGGGAAAAACTGTTTTTT	CASSGRRGEKLFF